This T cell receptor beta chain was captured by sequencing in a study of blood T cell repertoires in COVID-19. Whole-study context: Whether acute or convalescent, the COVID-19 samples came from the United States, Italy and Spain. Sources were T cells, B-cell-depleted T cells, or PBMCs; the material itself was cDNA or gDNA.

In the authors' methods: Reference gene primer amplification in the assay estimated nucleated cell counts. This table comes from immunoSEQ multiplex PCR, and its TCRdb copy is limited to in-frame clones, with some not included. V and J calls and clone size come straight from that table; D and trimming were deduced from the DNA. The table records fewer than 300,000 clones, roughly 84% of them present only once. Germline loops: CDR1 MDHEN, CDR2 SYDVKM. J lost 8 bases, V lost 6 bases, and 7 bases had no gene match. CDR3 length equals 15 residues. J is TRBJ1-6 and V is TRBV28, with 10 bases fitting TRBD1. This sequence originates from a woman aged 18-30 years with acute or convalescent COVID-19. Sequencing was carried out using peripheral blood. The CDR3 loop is CASSIGGTGDSPLHF. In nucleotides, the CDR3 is TGTGCCAGCAGCATAGGCGGGACAGGGGATTCACCCCTCCACTTT.